This entry describes one T cell receptor beta chain. A clone one base away is much larger, so this may be a read error. The source of the sample is a study of tumor-infiltrating lymphocytes in primary liver carcinoma. The CDR3 has 14 amino acids. Losses at the gene ends were 5 bases for V and 7 bases for J; bases not matched to a gene: 6. The researchers obtained blood RNA from unsorted whole blood and also extracted germline DNA. TCR beta cDNA was prepared out of 450 to 500 ng total RNA by means of a constant-region primer. Libraries for TCR beta were built through three nested multiplex PCR rounds, which together made up a slightly modified ARM-PCR procedure. The study ran its first two PCR rounds for roughly 11 cycles each, using TRBV1-TRBV30 forward primers and a C-beta reverse primer. Using its own MiXCR run on the multiplex PCR reads, TCRdb lists one record per CDR3 protein. The table records about 200,000 distinct CDR3 sequences, less than 65% of them present only once.

The specimen sequenced was peripheral blood. This chain uses TRBV12-3 or TRBV12-4 with TRBJ2-2; 8 bases agree with TRBD2. The receptor's source is an older woman with primary liver carcinoma and hepatitis B virus infection. CDR3 bases: TGTGCCAGCAGTCCTCGGACTAGCCTCGGGGAGCTGTTTTTT. The encoded protein is CASSPRTSLGELFF.